This T cell receptor (beta chain) appears in the sequencing data of a study of regulatory T cells in long-lasting Graves disease. This clonotype was counted between two and nine times. No antigen is known for it. With iRepertoire HTBI primers and Arm-PCR of CDR3 regions, TCR beta libraries were built. TCRdb recomputed calls from the multiplex PCR reads with MiXCR, one row per CDR3 protein. The table has hundreds of thousands of distinct CDR3 sequences, about a sixth seen once. Noted time point: newly diagnosed GD, antithyroid drugs for less than 3 months. With RNA extracted from PBMCs as input, the TCR library was made. Overall study findings and caveats: With persistent disease, TRBV28, TRBJ1-2 and TRBJ2-5 were the favored segments.

Trimming shortened V by 4 bases and J by 2 bases, and 12 bases separated the two germline ends. The CDR3 covers 14 residues. Germline CDR1 reads MDHEN; CDR2 reads SYDVKM. In addition, the sample was reused for a study of T cells in Graves' hyperthyroidism and ophthalmopathy. That report notes: In the first-round RT-PCR of the TCR CDR3, the HTBI primer set was used. Most thyroid clonotypes expanded above 0.001 appeared in blood too.

The starting material was peripheral blood mononuclear cells (PBMCs), obtained at new diagnosis, from a patient treated with antithyroid drugs. V gene TRBV28 combines with J gene TRBJ2-7, with D possibly matching TRBD1 (5 bases). The TCR was taken from a woman under 40 with Graves disease. In nucleotides, the CDR3 is TGTGCCAGCAGTTCTTTATGGGGCACCTACGAGCAGTACTTC. Protein product: CASSSLWGTYEQYF.